This T cell receptor (beta chain) derives from a study of blood T cells in healthy people across ages (dated by TCRdb to about 2015). Regarding the complete study: In model experiments, roughly one uniquely barcoded TCR beta cDNA molecule per two T cells was captured by template switching. Two additional independent replicas of 1 million unique cDNA reads from the same blood draw were analyzed for two donors (one aged 18 to 30 and one aged 80 or older). Age-related changes in TCR beta repertoire diversity were measured in the study by deep sequencing normalized with unique cDNA molecular identifiers. The donors were divided into four age groups: young (average roughly 17 years), middle-aged (about 39), aged (about 56) and long-lived (more than 75). Donors of different ages were randomly distributed across sequencing lanes to avoid experimental bias. The research as a whole found: Compared with the aged group, more naive CD4+ T cells, fewer expanded clones and increased TCR diversity were shown by the long-lived group, suggesting age selection. Because donor CMV infection status was unknown, age-related changes in expanded clonotypes were potentially confounded. Observed TCR beta diversity per million T cells fell roughly linearly with age, and a significant reduction was already apparent by age around 40. Total diversity estimates from one million sequenced T cells were considered lower bounds and underestimates. Because profiling used bulk unsorted PBMCs, naive and antigen-experienced compartments could not be compared conclusively. The percentage of naive T cells measured by flow cytometry correlated strongly with observed TCR beta diversity.

The receptor library was made with 5' RACE. The instrument was an Illumina HiSeq 2500. A second PCR of 7 to 11 cycles was run with a J-beta primer mix and a sample-barcoded 5' primer. A template-switch 5' adaptor carrying 12 random nucleotides introduced a unique molecular identifier onto each TCR beta cDNA molecule. Each sample yielded at least 2.5 million CDR3-containing paired-end reads. First-strand cDNA synthesis was performed from all RNA using the Mint cDNA synthesis kit, with priming by a TRBC-specific oligonucleotide. Following uracil-DNA glycosylase treatment, a first 18-cycle PCR with universal primers M1SS and BC2_uni_R was performed on all cDNA. The source study handled its data this way. For normalization, 1 million high-quality reads were randomly selected from each sample, with every read carrying a distinct molecular identifier. Instead of being binned into consensus sequences, reads with shared molecular identifiers were discarded. MiTCR, with a Q25 quality threshold and the strictest error-elimination algorithm, was used for CDR3 identification, clonotype clustering and error correction. A nonparametric unseen species model with Euler transformation was used to estimate lower-bound total TCR beta diversity. In TCRdb, the public reads were trimmed at Q25 with fastp and aligned with MiXCR, with productive beta chains retained. Entries are consolidated by CDR3 protein sequence, retaining the most common genes and DNA. What appears here as the V and J calls and clone size reflects TCRdb's work, not the paper's. The sample table lists around 1.7 million distinct CDR3 sequences, about 30% of them with a count of one. 6.5% to 8.5% of the sample goes to the ten largest clones.

Points on this clonotype: No antigen is known for it. No base quality information exists; no much larger clone differs at one position.

The roughly 39 donors, aged roughly 6 to 90 years, were systemically healthy Caucasian individuals from Russia. Each donor gave 8 to 10 milliliters of peripheral blood, collected into EDTA-treated Vacutainer tubes. Ficoll-Paque density-gradient centrifugation was used to isolate PBMCs, with at least 7 million per sample. Trizol reagent was used to extract total RNA from the PBMCs, yielding at least 6 micrograms per sample. For every donor, an aliquot of PBMCs went through flow cytometry to measure the percentages of naive CD45RAhigh/CD27high T cells. The CDR3 covers 16 residues, taking in both the cysteine and the phenylalanine. Here the CDR3 DNA is all that survives: 48 bases in frame from base 1. CDR1 and CDR2 were assigned from the germline V gene as SGHTA and FQGNSA. Between the V and J ends, shortened by 5 bases and 1 base respectively, the junction contains 17 bases.

What was sequenced was blood. This receptor chain uses TRBV7-2 and TRBJ1-1; confidence is insufficient to name the D gene. The clonotype was recovered from a woman aged 30 to 39 in good health. The CDR3 reads CASSLQHQVGNTEAFF. The sequenced DNA: TGTGCCAGCAGCCTACAACACCAAGTTGGGAACACTGAAGCTTTCTTT.